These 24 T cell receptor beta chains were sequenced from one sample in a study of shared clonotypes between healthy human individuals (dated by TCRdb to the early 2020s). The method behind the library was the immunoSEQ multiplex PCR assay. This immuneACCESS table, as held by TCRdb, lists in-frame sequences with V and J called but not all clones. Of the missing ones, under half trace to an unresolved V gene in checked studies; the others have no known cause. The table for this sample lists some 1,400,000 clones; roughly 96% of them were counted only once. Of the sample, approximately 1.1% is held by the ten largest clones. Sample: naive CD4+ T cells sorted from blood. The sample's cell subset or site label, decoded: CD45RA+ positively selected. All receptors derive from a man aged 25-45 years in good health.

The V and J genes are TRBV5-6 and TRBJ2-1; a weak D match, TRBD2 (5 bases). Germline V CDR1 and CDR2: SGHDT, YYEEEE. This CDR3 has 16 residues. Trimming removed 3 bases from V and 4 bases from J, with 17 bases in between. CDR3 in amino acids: CASSSVSGTTYNEQFF. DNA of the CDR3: TGTGCCAGCAGCTCCGTTTCGGGAACTACATACAATGAGCAGTTCTTC.

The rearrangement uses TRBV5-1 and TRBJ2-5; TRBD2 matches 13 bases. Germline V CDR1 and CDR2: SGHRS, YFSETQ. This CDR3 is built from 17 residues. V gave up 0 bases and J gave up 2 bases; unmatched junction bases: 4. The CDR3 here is CASSLVGTSGTQETQYF. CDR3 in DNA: TGCGCCAGCAGCTTGGTCGGGACTAGCGGGACGCAAGAGACCCAGTACTTC.

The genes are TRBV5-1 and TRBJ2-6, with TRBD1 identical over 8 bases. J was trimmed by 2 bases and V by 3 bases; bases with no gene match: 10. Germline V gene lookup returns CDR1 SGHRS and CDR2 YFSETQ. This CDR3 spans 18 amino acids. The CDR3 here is CASSYFLTGDPGANVLTF. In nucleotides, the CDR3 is TGCGCCAGCAGCTATTTCCTGACAGGGGACCCTGGGGCCAACGTCCTGACTTTC.

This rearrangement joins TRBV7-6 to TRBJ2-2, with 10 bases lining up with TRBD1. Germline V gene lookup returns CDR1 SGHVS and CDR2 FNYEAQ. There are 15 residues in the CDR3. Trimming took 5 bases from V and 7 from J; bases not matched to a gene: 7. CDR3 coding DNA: TGTGCCAGCAGCCGACAGGGGGCGAGTCACGGGGAGCTGTTTTTT. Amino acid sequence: CASSRQGASHGELFF.

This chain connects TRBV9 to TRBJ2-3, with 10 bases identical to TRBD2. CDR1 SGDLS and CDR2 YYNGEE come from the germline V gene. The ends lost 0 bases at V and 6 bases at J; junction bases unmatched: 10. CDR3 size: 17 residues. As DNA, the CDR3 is TGTGCCAGCAGCGTAGACCCGCTAGCGGGAGTGGTTGATACGCAGTATTTT. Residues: CASSVDPLAGVVDTQYF.

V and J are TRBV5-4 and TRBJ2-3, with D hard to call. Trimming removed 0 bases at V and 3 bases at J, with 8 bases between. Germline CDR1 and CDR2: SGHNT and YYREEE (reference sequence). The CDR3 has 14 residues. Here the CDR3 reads CASSLESDTDTQYF. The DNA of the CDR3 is TGTGCCAGCAGCTTGGAGTCGGATACAGATACGCAGTATTTT.

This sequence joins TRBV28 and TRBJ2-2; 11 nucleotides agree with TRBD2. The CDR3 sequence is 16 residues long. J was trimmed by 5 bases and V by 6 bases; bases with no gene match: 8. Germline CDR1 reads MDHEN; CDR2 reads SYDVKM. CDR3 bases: TGTGCCAGCAGACCTACTAGCGGGAGCGGTACCGGGGAGCTGTTTTTT. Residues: CASRPTSGSGTGELFF. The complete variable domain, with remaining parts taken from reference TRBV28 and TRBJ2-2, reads DVKVTQSSRYLVKRTGEKVFLECVQDMDHENMFWYRQDPGLGLRLIYFSYDVKMKEKGDIPEGYSVSREKKERFSLILESASTNQTSMYLCASRPTSGSGTGELFFGEGSRLTVL.

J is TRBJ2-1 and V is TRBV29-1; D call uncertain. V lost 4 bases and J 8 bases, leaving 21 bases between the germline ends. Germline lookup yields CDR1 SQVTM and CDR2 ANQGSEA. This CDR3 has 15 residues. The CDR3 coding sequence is TGCAGCGTTGGATGGCGGACCACGGTTCGGGATGAGCAGTTCTTC. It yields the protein CSVGWRTTVRDEQFF.

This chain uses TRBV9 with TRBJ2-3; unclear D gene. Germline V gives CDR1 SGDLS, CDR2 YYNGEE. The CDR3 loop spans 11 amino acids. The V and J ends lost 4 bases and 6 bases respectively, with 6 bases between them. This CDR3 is CASSSRDTQYF. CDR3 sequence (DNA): TGTGCCAGCAGCTCACGTGATACGCAGTATTTT.

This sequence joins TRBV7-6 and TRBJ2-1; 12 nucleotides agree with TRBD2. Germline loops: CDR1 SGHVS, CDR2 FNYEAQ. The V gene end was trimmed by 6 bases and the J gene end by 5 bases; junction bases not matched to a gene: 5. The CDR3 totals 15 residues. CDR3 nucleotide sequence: TGTGCCAGCAGTCGTGGACTAGCGGGAAACAATGAGCAGTTCTTC. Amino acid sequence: CASSRGLAGNNEQFF.

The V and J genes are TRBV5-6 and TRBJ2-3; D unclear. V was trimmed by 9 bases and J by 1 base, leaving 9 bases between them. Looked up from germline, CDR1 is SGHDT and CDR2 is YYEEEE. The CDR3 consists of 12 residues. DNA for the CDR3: TGTGCCACCAATTGGGGCACAGATACGCAGTATTTT. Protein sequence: CATNWGTDTQYF.

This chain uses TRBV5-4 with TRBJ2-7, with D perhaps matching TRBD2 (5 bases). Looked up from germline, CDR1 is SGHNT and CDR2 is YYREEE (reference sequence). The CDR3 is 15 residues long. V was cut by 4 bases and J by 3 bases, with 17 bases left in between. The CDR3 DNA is TGTGCCAGCAGCGCCCCCCCGGGAATCAGCTACGAGCAGTACTTC. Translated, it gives CASSAPPGISYEQYF. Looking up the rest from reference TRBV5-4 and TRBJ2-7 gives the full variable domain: ETGVTQSPTHLIKTRGQQVTLRCSSQSGHNTVSWYQQALGQGPQFIFQYYREEENGRGNFPPRFSGLQFPNYSSELNVNALELDDSALYLCASSAPPGISYEQYFGPGTRLTVT.

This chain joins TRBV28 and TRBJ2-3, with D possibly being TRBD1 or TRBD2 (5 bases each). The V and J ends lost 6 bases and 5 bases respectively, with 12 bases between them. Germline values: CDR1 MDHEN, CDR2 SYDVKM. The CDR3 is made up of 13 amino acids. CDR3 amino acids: CASRRQGEDTQYF. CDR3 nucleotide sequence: TGTGCCAGCAGGCGTCAGGGAGAAGATACGCAGTATTTT.

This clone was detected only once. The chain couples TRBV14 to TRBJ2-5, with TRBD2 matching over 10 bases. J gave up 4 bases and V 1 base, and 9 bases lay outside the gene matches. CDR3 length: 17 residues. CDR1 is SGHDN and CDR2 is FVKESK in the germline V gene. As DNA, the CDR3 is TGTGCCAGCAGCCAAGCTTTCTTAGCGGGAGGAGGAGAGACCCAGTACTTC. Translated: CASSQAFLAGGGETQYF.

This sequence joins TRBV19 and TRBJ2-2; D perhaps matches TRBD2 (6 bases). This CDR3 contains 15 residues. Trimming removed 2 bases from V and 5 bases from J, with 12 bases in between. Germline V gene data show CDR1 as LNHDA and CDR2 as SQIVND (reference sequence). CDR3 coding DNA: TGTGCCAGTAGTATACAAGGGACTCCGACCGGGGAGCTGTTTTTT. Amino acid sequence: CASSIQGTPTGELFF.

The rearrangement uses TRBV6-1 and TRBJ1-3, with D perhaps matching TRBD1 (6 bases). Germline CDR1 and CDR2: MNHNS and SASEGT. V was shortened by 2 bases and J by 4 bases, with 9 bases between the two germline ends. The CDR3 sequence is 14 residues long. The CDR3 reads CASSETGWGNTIYF. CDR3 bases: TGTGCCAGCAGTGAAACAGGGTGGGGAAACACCATATATTTT.

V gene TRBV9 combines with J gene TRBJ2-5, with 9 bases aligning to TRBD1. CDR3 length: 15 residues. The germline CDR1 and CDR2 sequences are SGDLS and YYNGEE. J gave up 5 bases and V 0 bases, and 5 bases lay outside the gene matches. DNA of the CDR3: TGTGCCAGCAGCGTAGGGACAGGGGTTTTGGAGACCCAGTACTTC. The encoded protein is CASSVGTGVLETQYF.

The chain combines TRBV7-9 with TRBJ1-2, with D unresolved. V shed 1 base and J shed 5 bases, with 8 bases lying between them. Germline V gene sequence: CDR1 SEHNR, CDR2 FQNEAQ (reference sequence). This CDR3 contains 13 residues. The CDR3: CASSLGGIYGYTF. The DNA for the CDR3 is TGTGCCAGCAGCTTAGGCGGAATATATGGCTACACCTTC.

In DNA form, the CDR3 reads TGTGCCAGCAGCCCAGGGACAGGGGGACGCGGCGGGGAGCTGTTTTTT. It specifies CASSPGTGGRGGELFF. V gene TRBV11-2 combines with J gene TRBJ2-2, with TRBD1 matching over 11 bases. CDR3 length equals 16 residues. J lost 7 bases, V lost 5 bases, and 9 bases had no gene match. Germline-derived CDR1 and CDR2 are SGHAT and FQNNGV.

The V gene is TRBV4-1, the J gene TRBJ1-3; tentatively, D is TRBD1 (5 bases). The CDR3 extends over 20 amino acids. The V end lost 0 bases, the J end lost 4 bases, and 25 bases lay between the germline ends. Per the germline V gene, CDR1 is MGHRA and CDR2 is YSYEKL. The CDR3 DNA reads TGCGCCAGCAGCCAAGATCTTTTGGGGACTACAGTGCTTGCCGGAAACACCATATATTTT. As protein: CASSQDLLGTTVLAGNTIYF.

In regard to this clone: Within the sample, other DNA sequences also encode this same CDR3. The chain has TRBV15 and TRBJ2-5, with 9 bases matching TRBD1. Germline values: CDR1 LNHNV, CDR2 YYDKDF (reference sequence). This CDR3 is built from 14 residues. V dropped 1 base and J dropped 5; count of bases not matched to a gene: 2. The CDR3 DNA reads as TGTGCCACCAGCAGAGGACAGGGGGGGGAGACCCAGTACTTC. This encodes CATSRGQGGETQYF. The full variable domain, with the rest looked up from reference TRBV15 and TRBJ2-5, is DAMVIQNPRYQVTQFGKPVTLSCSQTLNHNVMYWYQQKSSQAPKLLFHYYDKDFNNEADTPDNFQSRRPNTSFCFLDIRSPGLGDTAMYLCATSRGQGGETQYFGPGTRLLVL.

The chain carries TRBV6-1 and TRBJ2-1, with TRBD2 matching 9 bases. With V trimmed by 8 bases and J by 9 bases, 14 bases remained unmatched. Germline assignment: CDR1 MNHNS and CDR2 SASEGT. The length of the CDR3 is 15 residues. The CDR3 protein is CASGVAGVVSGEQFF. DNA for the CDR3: TGTGCCAGCGGTGTAGCGGGAGTTGTTTCGGGTGAGCAGTTCTTC.

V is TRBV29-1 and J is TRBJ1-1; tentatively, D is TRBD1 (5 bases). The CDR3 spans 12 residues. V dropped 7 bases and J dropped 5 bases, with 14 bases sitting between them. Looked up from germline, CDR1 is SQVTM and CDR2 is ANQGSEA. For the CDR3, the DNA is TGCAGCGCTGCTGAGTGGGGGACTGAAGCTTTCTTT. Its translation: CSAAEWGTEAFF.

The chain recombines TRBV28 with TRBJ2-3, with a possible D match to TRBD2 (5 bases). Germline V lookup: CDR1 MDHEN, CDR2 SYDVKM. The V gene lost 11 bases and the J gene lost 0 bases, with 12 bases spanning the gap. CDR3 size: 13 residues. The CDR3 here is CAGKEDSTDTQYF. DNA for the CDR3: TGTGCCGGAAAGGAGGATAGCACAGATACGCAGTATTTT. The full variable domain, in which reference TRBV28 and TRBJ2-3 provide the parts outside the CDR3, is DVKVTQSSRYLVKRTGEKVFLECVQDMDHENMFWYRQDPGLGLRLIYFSYDVKMKEKGDIPEGYSVSREKKERFSLILESASTNQTSMYLCAGKEDSTDTQYFGPGTRLTVL.